The 2 T cell receptor beta chains in this list originate from one sample, sequenced in a study of CD8 T cells in ankylosing spondylitis. Study outcomes and limitations: Characteristic of ankylosing spondylitis blood, it appeared, was a TCR beta motif comprising several highly homologous variants.

TCRdb processed the 5' RACE reads anew with MiXCR; each CDR3 protein has one entry. The sample holds almost 400,000 distinct CDR3 sequences, 20% to 25% seen once. No antigen has been assigned to these receptors. Sequencing used blood, either unsorted or a sorted T cell fraction (not recorded which). The source of these receptors is a male donor with ankylosing spondylitis.

The rearrangement joins TRBV19 to TRBJ2-1; 9 nucleotides match TRBD2. This CDR3 is 15 amino acids long. The V and J ends lost 8 bases and 1 base, in that order; junction bases with no gene match: 6. Germline V CDR1 and CDR2: LNHDA, SQIVND (reference sequence). This chain's CDR3 is CASGLARNSYNEQFF. The CDR3 nucleotides are TGTGCCAGTGGACTAGCGAGAAATTCCTACAATGAGCAGTTCTTC. The full variable domain, completed using reference TRBV19 and TRBJ2-1, is DGGITQSPKYLFRKEGQNVTLSCEQNLNHDAMYWYRQDPGQGLRLIYYSQIVNDFQKGDIAEGYSVSREKKESFPLTVTSAQKNPTAFYLCASGLARNSYNEQFFGPGTRLTVL.

This sequence joins TRBV21-1 and TRBJ1-5; the table calls TRBD1, which could not be checked here. TRBV21-1 is a documented pseudogene. This CDR3 has 15 residues. The CDR3 region is CASNDRAGGNQPQHF. CDR3 sequence (DNA): TGTGCCAGCAATGACAGGGCGGGTGGCAATCAGCCCCAGCATTTT.